The text below deals with one T cell receptor (beta chain). Its antigen is not identified. Each TCR beta cDNA library carried unique molecular identifiers. A population of roughly 0.85 to 10 million T cells gave rise to roughly 0.5 million cDNA molecules. TCRdb called the PCR reads again in MiXCR, with one record for every CDR3 protein. This sample has about 620,000 distinct CDR3 sequences, with roughly 45% found just once. These data come from a study of post-analysis software for immune sequencing data. Study-level background: The courses of disease that were included comprised relapsing-remitting, secondary progressive and progressive-relapsing multiple sclerosis.

Study-wide points: Controls significantly exceeded multiple sclerosis patients in normalized Chao1 diversity. About 5 TRBV segments were more frequent in patients than controls; TRBV5-6, TRBV5-1 and TRBV20-1 belonged to this group.

This CDR3 contains 20 residues. CDR1 is LNHNV and CDR2 is YYDKDF in the germline V gene (reference sequence). The germline V and J ends were trimmed by 1 base and 2 bases, with 25 bases remaining between them. Sequencing was carried out using blood. The receptor was derived from a girl aged 5 to 17 with multiple sclerosis. V is TRBV15 and J is TRBJ2-3, with D tentatively TRBD2 (6 bases). CDR3 protein: CATSRVSNSGGAEVTDTQYF. CDR3 sequence (DNA): TGTGCCACCAGCAGAGTATCGAACTCCGGCGGGGCCGAGGTCACAGATACGCAGTATTTT.